This entry lists 9 T cell receptor beta chains sequenced from one sample in a study of naive and memory T cell subsets. Two oligonucleotides, mixed equimolar, formed the beta constant-region primer covering TRBC1 and TRBC2. Each CDR3 protein is one row after TCRdb ran MiXCR on the UMI-ligation and nested PCR reads. The data contain approximately 140,000 distinct CDR3 sequences, more than 15% of them singletons. What was sequenced was naive CD4+ T cells from blood. The receptors stem from a human donor in good health.

This clonotype was picked up a small number of times. This chain uses TRBV2 with TRBJ1-6; 7 bases are a match to TRBD1. The CDR3 has 15 residues. Germline CDR1 is SNHLY and CDR2 is FYNNEI. J gave up 7 bases and V 5 bases, and 8 bases lay outside the gene matches. CDR3 protein: CASSQETGSNSPLHF. The CDR3 DNA is TGTGCCAGCAGTCAAGAGACAGGGAGCAATTCACCCCTCCACTTT. Based on the CDR3 plus reference TRBV2 and TRBJ1-6, the full variable domain is EPEVTQTPSHQVTQMGQEVILRCVPISNHLYFYWYRQILGQKVEFLVSFYNNEISEKSEIFDDQFSVERPDGSNFTLKIRSTKLEDSAMYFCASSQETGSNSPLHFGNGTRLTVT.

V usage is TRBV9 and J usage is TRBJ1-1, with D unresolved. V was cut by 2 bases and J by 1 base, with 9 bases left in between. The CDR3 length is 14 residues. Germline V lookup: CDR1 SGDLS, CDR2 YYNGEE. The CDR3 DNA follows: TGTGCCAGCAGCGTCCATTCAGAGAACACTGAAGCTTTCTTT. This sequence encodes CASSVHSENTEAFF.

The chain links TRBV12-3 or TRBV12-4 to TRBJ1-5, with TRBD1 matching over 7 bases. The ends lost 6 bases at V and 2 bases at J; junction bases unmatched: 7. This CDR3 has 15 amino acids. In DNA form, the CDR3 reads TGTGCCAGCAGCCTACAGGGGCAGGGCAATCAGCCCCAGCATTTT. It codes for CASSLQGQGNQPQHF.

The J gene is TRBJ2-7, the V gene TRBV7-6; D is perhaps TRBD1 (5 bases). Germline V gives CDR1 SGHVS, CDR2 FNYEAQ. The length of the CDR3 is 13 residues. Between the trimmed V and J ends, which lost 7 bases and 2 bases, there was a span of 12 bases. CDR3 sequence: CASNAGPPYEQYF. DNA of the CDR3: TGTGCCAGCAACGCAGGGCCCCCCTACGAGCAGTACTTC.

This clonotype has at least ten counts. V is TRBV3-1 and J is TRBJ2-5, with 10 nucleotides matching TRBD1. The germline gives CDR1 LGHDT, CDR2 YNNKEL (reference sequence). The ends lost 3 bases at V and 2 bases at J; junction bases unmatched: 6. This CDR3 has 16 residues. CDR3 sequence reads: CASSHPGQGWQETQYF. CDR3 DNA: TGTGCCAGCAGCCACCCGGGACAGGGGTGGCAAGAGACCCAGTACTTC.

This clonotype was observed a handful of times. This sequence joins TRBV10-3 and TRBJ2-1; no clear D. This CDR3 has 15 amino acids. Per the germline V gene, CDR1 is ENHRY and CDR2 is SYGVKD. Between the trimmed V and J ends, which lost 3 bases and 4 bases, there was a span of 13 bases. The CDR3 here is CAISDVEYKYNEQFF. The CDR3 DNA is TGTGCCATCAGTGATGTAGAGTATAAATACAATGAGCAGTTCTTC.

The CDR3 coding sequence is TGTGCCAGCAGCCTTAGGGACGGGAGCTACGAGCAGTACTTC. Translation: CASSLRDGSYEQYF. The J gene is TRBJ2-7, the V gene TRBV11-3, with a tentative D call TRBD2 (6 bases). The CDR3 length is 14 residues. Germline V CDR1 and CDR2: SGHNT, YENEEA. V dropped 5 bases and J dropped 3 bases, with 14 bases sitting between them.

This clonotype has more than one count but fewer than ten. This rearrangement joins TRBV27 to TRBJ1-5, with D maybe TRBD1 (6 bases). The CDR3 sequence is 14 residues long. Trimming left V 3 bases short and J 4 bases short, with 10 bases between. Germline values: CDR1 MNHEY, CDR2 SMNVEV (reference sequence). The chain's CDR3 is CASSFADSNQPQHF. CDR3 sequence (DNA): TGTGCCAGCAGTTTCGCGGACAGTAATCAGCCCCAGCATTTT.

V is TRBV14 and J is TRBJ2-1; 10 bases fit TRBD1. V was clipped by 4 bases and J by 6 bases; unmatched bases: 3. CDR1 is SGHDN, CDR2 FVKESK, per germline. The CDR3 is 14 residues long. CDR3 region: CASSRWTGGNEQFF. The DNA of the CDR3 is TGTGCCAGCAGCCGTTGGACAGGGGGCAATGAGCAGTTCTTC.